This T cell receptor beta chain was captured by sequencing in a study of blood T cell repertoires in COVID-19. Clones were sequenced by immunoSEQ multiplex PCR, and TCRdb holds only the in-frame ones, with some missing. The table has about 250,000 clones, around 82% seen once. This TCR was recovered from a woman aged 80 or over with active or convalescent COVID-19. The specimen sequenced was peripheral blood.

The CDR3 DNA follows: TGTGCCAGCAGTGACGGACTCAATTCGAACTTGTCGCCCCAGCATTTT. Translation: CASSDGLNSNLSPQHF. This chain links TRBV2 with TRBJ1-5; no reliable D call. Trimming removed 3 bases from V and 9 bases from J, with 21 bases in between. The CDR3 loop spans 16 amino acids. Germline V lookup: CDR1 SNHLY, CDR2 FYNNEI.